This T cell receptor beta chain was identified in a study of T-cell reconstitution after alpha-beta-depleted transplantation in children. The CDR3 has 11 residues. V lost 6 bases and J 9 bases, leaving 12 bases between the germline ends. The authors prepared the TCRbeta library with unique molecular identifiers. TCRdb analysed the PCR reads with MiXCR anew, one entry per CDR3 protein. There are 100,000 or so distinct CDR3 sequences in the sample; roughly 15% occur only once, and roughly a fifth lies in the top ten. Study results and caveats: T-cell numbers and diversity one year post-transplant derived largely from freshly generated T cells.

Notes on this clonotype: Its antigen is still unknown.

The sequence was collected from a male patient between 2 and 10 years old who had a stem cell transplant for acute lymphoblastic leukemia, so the T cells may come from the graft donor. The V call is TRBV12-3 or TRBV12-4, the J call TRBJ2-7; no reliable D call. Sequences were derived from PBMCs, mostly from graft donor cells, sampled 180 days after TCRalphabeta/CD19-depleted stem cell transplant. CDR3 bases: TGTGCCAGCAGGCTTAGCAGTTGGCAGTACTTC. Its translation is CASRLSSWQYF.